This T cell receptor (beta chain) was recovered during a study of CD8+CD57+ T cells in acquired aplastic anemia. Study-wide background: Yields of DNA that came from sorted CD4+ and CD8+ cells averaged 3.2 ug.

Per the germline V gene, CDR1 is SGHTA and CDR2 is FQGTGA. Trimming took 4 bases from V and 6 from J, leaving 9 bases between them. The CDR3 loop spans 13 amino acids. All sequencing subjects had displayed CD8+CD57+ cell expansion on flow cytometry. Researchers used genomic DNA as the template to profile TCR beta VDJ and CDR3. Via MiXCR, TCRdb re-called the reads, giving one row per CDR3 protein. This sample has about 160,000 distinct CDR3 sequences, with 40% to 55% found just once. The rearrangement uses TRBV7-3 and TRBJ2-2; TRBD1 is a possible D gene (5 bases). The sequenced sample was sorted CD4+, CD8+, or CD8+CD57+ T cells (not recorded which) from PBMCs. This TCR was sampled from a human donor with aplastic anemia. The chain's CDR3 is CASSSQGSGELFF. CDR3 nucleotides: TGTGCCAGCAGCTCGCAGGGTTCCGGGGAGCTGTTTTTT.